The next 19 T cell receptor beta chains were all read from a single sample in a study of OX40 agonist ivuxolimab in advanced cancers. The protocol was immunoSEQ multiplex PCR, while the TCRdb copy is restricted to in-frame clones and leaves out a portion. This sample has about 150,000 clones; 85% to 95% occur once, and the top ten carry approximately 0.93%. This material consisted of CD4+ or CD8+ T cells sorted from blood, taken in a trial of the OX40 agonist ivuxolimab. The receptors stem from an adult with an advanced solid tumor such as melanoma, head and neck, liver or kidney cancer.

The genes are TRBV7-2 and TRBJ1-2, with 9 bases that match TRBD1. This CDR3 has 15 amino acids. V lost 5 bases to trimming and J lost 4 bases; unmatched junction nucleotides: 8. CDR1 is SGHTA, CDR2 FQGNSA, per germline. In nucleotides, the CDR3 is TGTGCCAGCAGCACCCGGGACAGGGTGAGCTATGGCTACACCTTC. Protein: CASSTRDRVSYGYTF.

The rearrangement joins TRBV5-4 to TRBJ1-2, with 8 bases matching TRBD1. Germline assignment: CDR1 SGHNT and CDR2 YYREEE (reference sequence). The junction had 1 base not matched to a gene; V was cut back by 4 bases and J by 2 bases. The length of the CDR3 is 13 residues. The CDR3 DNA sequence: TGTGCCAGCAGCCGGACAGGGAACTATGGCTACACCTTC. Protein sequence: CASSRTGNYGYTF.

The chain has TRBV10-3 and TRBJ2-3; 8 positions match TRBD2. J lost 6 bases, V lost 0 bases, and 14 bases had no gene match. The CDR3 totals 18 residues. CDR1 is ENHRY, CDR2 SYGVKD, per germline. CDR3 bases: TGTGCCATCAGTGAGTCGAGAGGACTAGCCGCTCGATCGGATACGCAGTATTTT. It codes for CAISESRGLAARSDTQYF.

The chain has TRBV9 and TRBJ2-1, with D perhaps being TRBD1 or TRBD2 (5 bases each). The CDR3 sequence is 18 residues long. Germline CDR1 is SGDLS and CDR2 is YYNGEE. V lost 4 bases and J lost 6, with 26 bases in between. The CDR3 reads CASSHHPRDLQDGNEQFF. DNA for the CDR3: TGTGCCAGCAGCCACCACCCCCGGGACCTTCAGGACGGCAATGAGCAGTTCTTC.

The chain recombines TRBV6-6 with TRBJ2-2, with 11 bases that match TRBD2. This CDR3 has 16 amino acids. In germline, CDR1 is MNHNY, CDR2 SVGAGI (reference sequence). With 6 bases clipped from V and 1 base from J, the junction kept 4 bases outside the gene matches. CDR3 in DNA: TGTGCCAGCAGGGGGGGACTAGCGGAGAACACCGGGGAGCTGTTTTTT. It yields the protein CASRGGLAENTGELFF.

The genes are TRBV27 and TRBJ2-5, with D possibly matching TRBD1 (6 bases). V shed 5 bases and J shed 1 base, with 17 bases lying between them. Germline V lookup: CDR1 MNHEY, CDR2 SMNVEV (reference sequence). This CDR3 is 16 amino acids long. CDR3 bases: TGTGCCAGCAGTATACATTATGGACAGTCCCAAGAGACCCAGTACTTC. This encodes CASSIHYGQSQETQYF.

This chain uses TRBV7-2 with TRBJ2-7, with unresolved D. Germline CDR1 and CDR2: SGHTA and FQGNSA. Trimming took 1 base from V and 6 from J, leaving 16 bases between them. This CDR3 has 15 residues. The CDR3: CASSLVGGLVGEQYF. For the CDR3, the DNA is TGTGCCAGCAGCTTAGTTGGCGGCCTCGTAGGCGAGCAGTACTTC.

The rearrangement links TRBV6-6 to TRBJ2-7, with D perhaps matching TRBD2 (5 bases). The CDR3 runs 15 residues. Germline V gene data show CDR1 as MNHNY and CDR2 as SVGAGI (reference sequence). V was shortened by 6 bases and J by 0 bases, with 15 bases between the two germline ends. The CDR3: CASRTSGVSSYEQYF. CDR3 nucleotide sequence: TGTGCCAGCAGGACATCCGGGGTTAGCTCCTACGAGCAGTACTTC.

The chain couples TRBV9 to TRBJ2-1; possibly TRBD2 for D (6 bases). V lost 2 bases, J lost 5 bases, and 14 bases lay in between. Germline values: CDR1 SGDLS, CDR2 YYNGEE. This CDR3 is built from 15 residues. CDR3 in amino acids: CASSVPGSIHNEQFF. CDR3 nucleotide sequence: TGTGCCAGCAGCGTCCCCGGGAGTATCCACAATGAGCAGTTCTTC.

The genes are TRBV7-2 and TRBJ1-5, with 7 bases identical to TRBD1. CDR3 length: 15 residues. Trimming cost V 5 bases and J 0 bases; bases outside gene matches: 4. Germline loops: CDR1 SGHTA, CDR2 FQGNSA. The CDR3 is CASSPQGDSNQPQHF. The CDR3 region has the DNA TGTGCCAGCAGCCCCCAGGGGGATAGCAATCAGCCCCAGCATTTT.

The chain is built from TRBV7-9 and TRBJ1-4; tentatively, D is TRBD1 (6 bases). Trimming cost V 1 base and J 6 bases, with 12 bases left between them. The germline gives CDR1 SEHNR, CDR2 FQNEAQ (reference sequence). This CDR3 comprises 15 residues. In DNA, the CDR3 is TGTGCCAGCAGCTTAGAGCAGGGGCAGCATGAAAAACTGTTTTTT. Its translation is CASSLEQGQHEKLFF. The variable domain in full, completed from reference TRBV7-9 and TRBJ1-4, reads DTGVSQNPRHKITKRGQNVTFRCDPISEHNRLYWYRQTLGQGPEFLTYFQNEAQLEKSRLLSDRFSAERPKGSFSTLEIQRTEQGDSAMYLCASSLEQGQHEKLFFGSGTQLSVL.

This chain uses TRBV9 with TRBJ2-5, with a weak D call TRBD2 (6 bases). Per the germline V gene, CDR1 is SGDLS and CDR2 is YYNGEE. V gave up 0 bases and J gave up 2 bases, with 8 bases separating them. The CDR3 is 14 residues long. The CDR3 region has the DNA TGTGCCAGCAGCGTAGCGGGAGCACAAGAGACCCAGTACTTC. Its translation is CASSVAGAQETQYF.

The rearrangement links TRBV19 to TRBJ1-2; possibly TRBD1 for D (5 bases). The V gene's germline CDR1 is LNHDA and CDR2 SQIVND (reference sequence). CDR3 length equals 13 residues. The ends were cut back, 0 bases at V and 5 bases at J, with 7 bases in the middle. The DNA for the CDR3 is TGTGCCAGTAGTATAGAGCAGGGATATGGCTACACCTTC. Translation: CASSIEQGYGYTF.

The genes are TRBV5-1 and TRBJ1-2; D remains unclear. CDR3 length: 12 residues. The V gene lost 5 bases and the J gene lost 2 bases, with 7 bases spanning the gap. The germline V gene has CDR1 SGHRS and CDR2 YFSETQ. As DNA, the CDR3 is TGCGCCAGCAGGGGCGCAAACTATGGCTACACCTTC. This gives the protein CASRGANYGYTF.

This rearrangement joins TRBV4-1 to TRBJ2-2, with D unresolved. V lost 0 bases and J lost 3, with 14 bases in between. The CDR3 sequence is 17 residues long. CDR1 MGHRA and CDR2 YSYEKL come from the germline V gene. This chain's CDR3 is CASSQDIGMRDTGELFF. The CDR3 region has the DNA TGCGCCAGCAGCCAAGATATTGGAATGAGAGACACCGGGGAGCTGTTTTTT.

This clone was picked up a small number of times. V usage is TRBV20-1 and J usage is TRBJ1-2; D call uncertain. The germline V gene has CDR1 DFQATT and CDR2 SNEGSKA (reference sequence). CDR3 length: 9 residues. As DNA, the CDR3 is TGCATCCCAGGATATGGCTACACCTTC. Protein: CIPGYGYTF.

This chain uses TRBV2 with TRBJ2-1; 7 positions match TRBD2. Germline V gene sequence: CDR1 SNHLY, CDR2 FYNNEI. V lost 9 bases, J lost 0 bases, and 5 bases stayed unmatched. The CDR3 length is 14 residues. This CDR3 is CASQRGSSYNEQFF. In DNA form, the CDR3 reads TGTGCCAGTCAGCGGGGAAGCTCCTACAATGAGCAGTTCTTC.

The chain uses TRBV18 and TRBJ2-7; the match to TRBD2 covers 8 bases. The CDR3 sequence is 16 residues long. CDR1 KGHSH and CDR2 LQKENI come from the germline V gene. J was trimmed by 3 bases and V by 6 bases; bases with no gene match: 13. This chain's CDR3 is CASSPPGGGGLYEQYF. CDR3 bases: TGTGCCAGCTCCCCGCCGGGAGGGGGGGGACTCTACGAGCAGTACTTC.

The rearrangement joins TRBV6-5 to TRBJ1-1, with no clear D. CDR1 is MNHEY and CDR2 is SVGAGI in the germline V gene. The CDR3 covers 15 residues. V lost 0 bases, J lost 8 bases, and 16 bases lay in between. The CDR3 nucleotides are TGTGCCAGCAGTTACTCGCCGGACGGGGTTCGAGAAGCTTTCTTT. Amino acids: CASSYSPDGVREAFF.